The entry below describes one TCR beta chain. Its antigen is still unknown. The source of the sample is a study of blood T cells in healthy people across ages. Study-wide findings and caveats: The donors' CMV status was not determined, possibly confounding changes in expanded clonotypes.

The use of a sample-barcoded 5' primer and a J-beta primer mix characterized a second PCR of 7 to 11 cycles. At least 2.5 million CDR3-containing paired-end reads were obtained per sample. TCRdb re-derived calls from the 5' RACE reads in MiXCR, one entry per CDR3 protein. The top ten clones hold approximately 32% of a sample with roughly 700,000 distinct CDR3 sequences, about 52% of them seen once. Source material: blood. This receptor was obtained from a woman aged 60 to 75 in good health.

In nucleotides, the CDR3 is TGTGCCAGCAGCTTAGCGGGGAGGGTTGGCGAGCAGTACTTC. Translation gives CASSLAGRVGEQYF. V and J are TRBV7-2 and TRBJ2-7, with 7 bases that match TRBD2. Germline V lookup: CDR1 SGHTA, CDR2 FQGNSA. The CDR3 has 14 amino acids. V shed 0 bases and J 6 bases; nucleotides not matched to a gene: 5.